This T cell receptor (beta chain) stems from a study of metastatic and nonmetastatic thyroid tumors. Overall study: Malignant thyroid and benign thyroid patients provided blood and tumor or nodule tissue whose repertoires were compared.

Patients had received no treatment of any kind before thyroid surgery. TCRdb reprocessed the PCR reads using MiXCR. The sample shows more than 13,000 clones, around 22% of them seen only once. This clone counts as medium-sized. The clonotype originates from a female donor with papillary thyroid cancer or a benign thyroid nodule (not recorded which). Some clones in this sample may be carry-over from other donors' samples. Material for sequencing was blood.

The CDR3 DNA sequence: TGTGCCAGCAGTGTGCAGGGGGCGAGGAATGAGCAGTTCTTC. Translated: CASSVQGARNEQFF. The J gene is TRBJ2-1, the V gene TRBV2, with 8 bases lining up with TRBD1. In germline, CDR1 is SNHLY, CDR2 FYNNEI. This CDR3 comprises 14 residues. V lost 4 bases, J lost 7 bases, and 6 bases stayed unmatched.